This is a list of T cell receptor beta chains from one sample in a study of CD8 T cells in Susac syndrome. TCRdb independently ran MiXCR on the immunoSEQ multiplex PCR reads; one entry per CDR3 protein. The sample has about 400,000 distinct CDR3 sequences; around 85% are singletons. Sequencing used CD8+ T cells from PBMCs. These receptor sequences come from a human donor with multiple sclerosis. Each CDR3 is given with its conserved first and last residue. A D gene is named only where the DNA matches it firmly. Not all rows give a size; the values are once, few, many and, for expanded clones, a class.

abundance	v_gene	j_gene	d_gene	CDR3aa	CDR3nt
.	TRBV12-3/TRBV12-4	TRBJ2-1	TRBD1	CASSSRTGGAHNEQFF	TGTGCCAGCAGTTCCAGGACAGGGGGCGCTCACAATGAGCAGTTCTTC
once	TRBV5-4	TRBJ2-7	.	CASSSPGGESYEQYF	TGTGCCAGCAGCTCCCCCGGCGGGGAATCCTACGAGCAGTACTTC
.	TRBV28	TRBJ1-1	.	CASSLMGILPNTEAFF	TGTGCCAGCAGTTTAATGGGAATCTTGCCGAACACTGAAGCTTTCTTT
.	TRBV2	TRBJ2-2	TRBD2	CASSINPTSGRGTGELFF	TGTGCCAGCAGTATTAACCCGACTAGCGGGAGAGGCACCGGGGAGCTGTTTTTT
.	TRBV12-3/TRBV12-4	TRBJ2-1	TRBD2	CASGGGEQFF	TGTGCCAGCGGGGGGGGTGAGCAGTTCTTC
.	TRBV9	TRBJ2-2	TRBD1	CASSVEGGSSGELFF	TGTGCCAGCAGCGTAGAAGGGGGCTCCTCCGGGGAGCTGTTTTTT
.	TRBV4-1	TRBJ2-1	.	CASSPWRPNNEQFF	TGCGCCAGCAGCCCTTGGCGGCCGAACAATGAGCAGTTCTTC
once	TRBV11-3	TRBJ2-7	TRBD2	CASSLVAGASEQYF	TGTGCCAGCAGCTTGGTAGCGGGAGCGAGCGAGCAGTACTTC
.	TRBV6-5	TRBJ2-5	.	CASSYSAGQETQYF	TGTGCCAGCAGTTACTCGGCAGGCCAAGAGACCCAGTACTTC
few	TRBV11-2	TRBJ1-1	TRBD1	CASSALQGEYTEAFF	TGTGCCAGCAGCGCCTTACAGGGGGAATACACTGAAGCTTTCTTT
.	TRBV5-6	TRBJ1-3	.	CASSPGGDTIYF	TGTGCCAGCAGCCCTGGTGGAGACACCATATATTTT
.	TRBV7-8	TRBJ2-1	TRBD2	CASSSLAGVLDDEQFF	TGTGCCAGCAGCTCCTTAGCGGGTGTCCTTGACGATGAGCAGTTCTTC
.	TRBV7-6	TRBJ2-7	.	CVSSPIGAATYEQYF	TGTGTCAGCAGCCCTATTGGGGCAGCAACCTACGAGCAGTACTTC
.	TRBV15	TRBJ1-5	TRBD1	CATSRDRFAADRGIQPQHF	TGTGCCACCAGCAGAGATCGATTTGCAGCGGACAGGGGGATACAGCCCCAGCATTTT